These T cell receptor beta chains were read from a single sample in a study of TIL therapy for anti-PD-1-resistant metastatic lung cancer. Profiled with immunoSEQ multiplex PCR; TCRdb holds only in-frame clones, not every one. There are tens of thousands of clones in the sample; approximately 79% occur only once, and roughly 16% lies in the top ten. Source: blood, taken at baseline. The source is a man between 65 and 85 years old with non-small cell lung cancer. The CDR3 runs from the conserved cysteine through the conserved F or W. The order of the fields is V gene, D gene, clone size, J gene, CDR3 DNA, CDR3 protein. D genes are given only for firm matches. A row's size may be missing; if present it is once, few, many or a size class.

TRBV5-1,NA,NA,TRBJ2-7,TGCGCCAGCTATCTTAACGCCTACGAGCAGTACTTC,CASYLNAYEQYF
TRBV28,TRBD2,once,TRBJ2-3,TGTGCCAGCAGCGTAGCGGGAGGGCGAGATACGCAGTATTTT,CASSVAGGRDTQYF
TRBV7-2,NA,few,TRBJ2-2,TGTGCCAGCAGCCGTACACAGTACACCGGGGAGCTGTTTTTT,CASSRTQYTGELFF
TRBV27,NA,NA,TRBJ2-7,TGTGCCAGCAGTTTATCGCTCAGGGGATCCTACGAGCAGTACTTC,CASSLSLRGSYEQYF
TRBV6-5,TRBD1,NA,TRBJ1-2,TGTGCCAGCAGTTACTCGGGACAGGGGGCGGGAGGCTACACCTTC,CASSYSGQGAGGYTF
TRBV5-4,NA,NA,TRBJ2-7,TGTGCCAGCAGCTTGATCGGGTCCGCCTACGAGCAGTACTTC,CASSLIGSAYEQYF
TRBV14,NA,NA,TRBJ2-6,TGTGCCAGCAGCCAGACCAGTTCTGGGGCCAACGTCCTGACTTTC,CASSQTSSGANVLTF
TRBV6-1,NA,NA,TRBJ2-5,TGTGCCAGCAGCGAAAGGGGGAGGGGGGAGACCCAGTACTTC,CASSERGRGETQYF
TRBV27,TRBD1,once,TRBJ2-7,TGTGCCAGCTCTAGGACAGGGGGATACTACGAGCAGTACTTC,CASSRTGGYYEQYF
TRBV7-3,NA,NA,TRBJ2-3,TGTGCCAGCAGCTTTAGGGACACCACAGATACGCAGTATTTT,CASSFRDTTDTQYF
TRBV27,TRBD1,NA,TRBJ1-1,TGTGCCAGCAGTCCCCTCGGACAGGGGAGCTCTGAAGCTTTCTTT,CASSPLGQGSSEAFF
TRBV5-8,NA,NA,TRBJ1-1,TGTGCCAGCAGCTTGAGGACACCCCCTGAAGCTTTCTTT,CASSLRTPPEAFF
TRBV9,NA,NA,TRBJ1-6,TGTGCCAGCAGCGCCACCCCGGGCACGGATTCACCCCTCCACTTT,CASSATPGTDSPLHF
TRBV25-1,NA,NA,TRBJ2-3,TGTGCCAGCAGTGAAGCAGGGTCCACAGATACGCAGTATTTT,CASSEAGSTDTQYF
TRBV4-1,NA,NA,TRBJ2-1,TGCGCCAGCAGCCAAGTGAGCGGAGGCTACAATGAGCAGTTCTTC,CASSQVSGGYNEQFF
TRBV11-2,NA,NA,TRBJ2-7,TGTGCCAGCAGCATTGGACATTACTACGAGCAGTACTTC,CASSIGHYYEQYF
TRBV7-3,NA,few,TRBJ1-3,TGTGCCAGCAGCTTAGGGTCCTCTGGAAACACCATATATTTT,CASSLGSSGNTIYF
TRBV19,NA,NA,TRBJ1-1,TGTGCCAGTAGTATAATAAGGGATTCCACTGAAGCTTTCTTT,CASSIIRDSTEAFF
TRBV13,NA,once,TRBJ2-7,TGTGCCAGCAGCTTTTTGGCCAGGGACTACGAGCAGTACTTC,CASSFLARDYEQYF
TRBV21-1,NA,NA,TRBJ2-7,TGTGCCAGCAGCAGCCCGCGGCAGTACTTC,CASSSPRQYF
TRBV27,NA,NA,TRBJ2-2,TGTGCCAGCAGTTTATTCGGGGAGCTGTTTTTT,CASSLFGELFF
TRBV10-3,NA,NA,TRBJ1-1,TGTGCCATCGCCCCAGGTATGAACACTGAAGCTTTCTTT,CAIAPGMNTEAFF
TRBV27,NA,NA,TRBJ2-3,TGTGCCAGCAGTTTGGTTTACACAGATACGCAGTATTTT,CASSLVYTDTQYF
TRBV2,NA,NA,TRBJ2-1,TGTGCCAGCAGACAGGGTATAGATACGGATGAGCAGTTCTTC,CASRQGIDTDEQFF
TRBV6-1,TRBD1,NA,TRBJ1-4,TGTGCCAGCAGCGTCCGGGACAGGGTACTCGAAAAACTGTTTTTT,CASSVRDRVLEKLFF
TRBV11-3,NA,NA,TRBJ2-2,TGTGCCAGCAGCTTACGGGAGAACACCGGGGAGCTGTTTTTT,CASSLRENTGELFF
TRBV7-3,NA,NA,TRBJ2-3,TGTGCCAGCAGCTCCCAGGGATGGCCAACAGATACGCAGTATTTT,CASSSQGWPTDTQYF
TRBV4-3,NA,NA,TRBJ2-2,TGCGCCAGCAGCCAAGACTTGGTAGCGACCGGGGAGCTGTTTTTT,CASSQDLVATGELFF
TRBV25-1,NA,once,TRBJ2-7,TGTGCCAGCAGTAGGTGGGCCGAGCAGTACTTC,CASSRWAEQYF
TRBV6-1,NA,NA,TRBJ1-4,TGTGCCAGCAGTGAGGTACCTAATGAAAAACTGTTTTTT,CASSEVPNEKLFF
TRBV7-3,NA,NA,TRBJ2-7,TGTGCCAGCAGCTTAACAGGGACCTACGAGCAGTACTTC,CASSLTGTYEQYF
TRBV9,TRBD2,NA,TRBJ2-1,TGTGCCAGCAGCGCTCGGGCCACTGGACTAGATCGCCATGAGCAGTTCTTC,CASSARATGLDRHEQFF
TRBV27,NA,NA,TRBJ2-7,TGTGCCAGCAGTCATAATGAGTTCTACGAGCAGTACTTC,CASSHNEFYEQYF
TRBV7-8,TRBD1,few,TRBJ2-7,TGTGCCAGCAGCTCTCCGGGACAGGCCTACGAGCAGTACTTC,CASSSPGQAYEQYF